The 4 T cell receptor beta chains listed next were all sequenced from one sample in a study of blood T cell repertoires in COVID-19. The assay was immunoSEQ multiplex PCR, and TCRdb's table has in-frame clones only and misses some. The table lists tens of thousands of clones, 90% of them singletons. The sample taken for sequencing was peripheral blood. The receptors stem from a man in his 70s with acute or convalescent COVID-19.

The chain employs TRBV20-1 and TRBJ1-2; TRBD1 might be the D (6 bases). This CDR3 has 11 residues. The germline CDR1 and CDR2 sequences are DFQATT and SNEGSKA (reference sequence). V was pared by 8 bases and J by 4 bases, with 11 bases between. The chain's CDR3 is CSFRGIYGYTF. The DNA of the CDR3 is TGCAGTTTTAGGGGGATCTATGGCTACACCTTC.

The chain has TRBV11-1 and TRBJ1-3, with D perhaps matching TRBD1 (6 bases). Germline loops: CDR1 SGHAT, CDR2 FQDESV (reference sequence). The CDR3 has 14 residues. V was trimmed by 5 bases and J by 4 bases, leaving 12 bases between them. CDR3 coding DNA: TGTGCCAGCAGCGTGACAGGATCCGGAAACACCATATATTTT. Its protein is CASSVTGSGNTIYF. The whole variable domain, remainder taken from reference TRBV11-1 and TRBJ1-3, is EAEVAQSPRYKITEKSQAVAFWCDPISGHATLYWYRQILGQGPELLVQFQDESVVDDSQLPKDRFSAERLKGVDSTLKIQPAELGDSAMYLCASSVTGSGNTIYFGEGSWLTVV.

This clone was detected only a few times. The rearrangement links TRBV2 to TRBJ1-2, with D unclear. Trimming took 6 bases from V and 8 from J, leaving 16 bases between them. The CDR3 is 13 amino acids. Germline assignment: CDR1 SNHLY and CDR2 FYNNEI. CDR3 nucleotides: TGTGCCAGCAGCATTTCGCCGGAGGGCGGCTACACCTTC. Its translation is CASSISPEGGYTF.

The genes are TRBV7-9 and TRBJ2-5; a possible D gene is TRBD2 (5 bases). The V gene's germline CDR1 is SEHNR and CDR2 FQNEAQ (reference sequence). This CDR3 has 16 amino acids. V shed 4 bases and J shed 1 base, with 16 bases lying between them. Written as DNA, the CDR3 is TGTGCCAGCAGCTGGAGGAAGGGTACTACCCAAGAGACCCAGTACTTC. Translation gives CASSWRKGTTQETQYF.